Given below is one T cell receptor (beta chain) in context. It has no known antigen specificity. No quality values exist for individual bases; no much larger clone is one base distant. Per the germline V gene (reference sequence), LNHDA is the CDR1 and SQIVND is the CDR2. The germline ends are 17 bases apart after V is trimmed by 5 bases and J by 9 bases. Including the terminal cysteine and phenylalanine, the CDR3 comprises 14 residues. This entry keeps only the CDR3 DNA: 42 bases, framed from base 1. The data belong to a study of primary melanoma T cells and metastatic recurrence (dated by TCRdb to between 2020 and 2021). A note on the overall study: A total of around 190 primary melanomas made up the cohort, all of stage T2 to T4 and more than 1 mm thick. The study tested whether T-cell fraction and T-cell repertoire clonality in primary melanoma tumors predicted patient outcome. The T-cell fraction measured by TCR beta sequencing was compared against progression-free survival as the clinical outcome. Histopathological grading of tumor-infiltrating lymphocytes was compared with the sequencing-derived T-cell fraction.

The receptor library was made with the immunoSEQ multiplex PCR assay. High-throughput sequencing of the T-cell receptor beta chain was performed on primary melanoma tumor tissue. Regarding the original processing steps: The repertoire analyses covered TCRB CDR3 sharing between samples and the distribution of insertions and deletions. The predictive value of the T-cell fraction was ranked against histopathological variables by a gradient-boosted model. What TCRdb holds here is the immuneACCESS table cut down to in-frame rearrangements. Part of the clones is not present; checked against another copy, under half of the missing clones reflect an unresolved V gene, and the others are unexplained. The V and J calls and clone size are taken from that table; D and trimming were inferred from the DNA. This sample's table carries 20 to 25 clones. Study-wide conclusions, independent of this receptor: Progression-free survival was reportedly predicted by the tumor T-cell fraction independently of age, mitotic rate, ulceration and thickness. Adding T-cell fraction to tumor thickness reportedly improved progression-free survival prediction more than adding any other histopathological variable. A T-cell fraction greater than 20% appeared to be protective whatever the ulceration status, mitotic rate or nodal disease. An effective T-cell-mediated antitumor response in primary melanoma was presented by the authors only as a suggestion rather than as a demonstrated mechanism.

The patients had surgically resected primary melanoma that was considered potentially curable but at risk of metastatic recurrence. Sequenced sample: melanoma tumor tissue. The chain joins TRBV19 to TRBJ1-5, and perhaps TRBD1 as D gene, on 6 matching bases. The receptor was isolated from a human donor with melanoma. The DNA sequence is TGTGCCAGTAGTCCGCCCCCTACAGGGCCGCCCCAGCATTTT. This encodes CASSPPPTGPPQHF.